A selection of T cell receptor beta chains follows, all from one sample in a study of cytomegalovirus exposure and HLA in healthy donors. Measured with immunoSEQ multiplex PCR; TCRdb has only the in-frame clones, and not every one. The sample holds 110,000 or so clones, roughly 69% seen once. Input material: PBMCs. The receptors shown here come from a woman in her 70s in good health and CMV-seropositive. The CDR3 runs from the conserved cysteine through the conserved F or W. The D gene is left open where the match is weak. Clone size is not always given. Where it is, it says once, few, many or a class for expanded clones.

V gene	D gene	clone size	J gene	CDR3 protein	CDR3 DNA
TRBV30	-	-	TRBJ2-7	CASSGTEYEQYF	TGTGCTTCGTCGGGAACCGAGTACGAGCAGTACTTC
TRBV7-9	TRBD2	-	TRBJ2-4	CASSPRSGGTKNIQYF	TGTGCCAGCAGCCCCAGGAGCGGGGGGACCAAAAACATTCAGTACTTC
TRBV9	TRBD2	-	TRBJ2-7	CASRAIAGGLFYYEQYF	TGTGCCAGCAGGGCAATAGCGGGGGGACTATTTTACTACGAGCAGTACTTC
TRBV5-4	-	-	TRBJ1-1	CASSLGAVNTEAFF	TGTGCCAGCAGCTTGGGTGCAGTGAACACTGAAGCTTTCTTT
TRBV27	-	-	TRBJ2-7	CASSPKGTLREIYYEQYF	TGTGCCAGCAGTCCGAAGGGGACTTTGAGGGAGATCTACTACGAGCAGTACTTC
TRBV7-6	-	-	TRBJ2-1	CASSQRVGARRLSYNEQFF	TGTGCCAGCAGCCAAAGGGTTGGGGCGAGAAGGCTATCCTACAATGAGCAGTTCTTC
TRBV9	TRBD1	-	TRBJ1-4	CASSVPDRGQGLEKLFF	TGTGCCAGCAGCGTCCCCGACAGGGGGCAGGGCCTTGAAAAACTGTTTTTT
TRBV5-1	TRBD1	-	TRBJ2-3	CASSLAPGQGTDTQYF	TGCGCCAGCAGCTTGGCCCCGGGACAGGGAACAGATACGCAGTATTTT
TRBV5-4	-	-	TRBJ1-1	CASLGGNTEAFF	TGTGCCAGCTTGGGGGGGAACACTGAAGCTTTCTTT
TRBV28	TRBD2	-	TRBJ2-3	CASASGGGGTDTQYF	TGTGCCAGCGCCTCCGGGGGGGGTGGAACAGATACGCAGTATTTT
TRBV4-2	-	few	TRBJ2-6	CASSQERAGTGANVLTF	TGTGCCAGCAGCCAAGAGCGGGCGGGGACCGGGGCCAACGTCCTGACTTTC
TRBV7-9	-	-	TRBJ1-1	CASRVEENTEAFF	TGTGCCAGCAGGGTTGAGGAGAACACTGAAGCTTTCTTT
TRBV15	TRBD1	few	TRBJ2-1	CATSSRRDRLSNEQFF	TGTGCCACCAGCTCCCGCCGGGACAGGCTTAGTAATGAGCAGTTCTTC
TRBV5-1	-	few	TRBJ2-3	CASSSAGSSTDTQYF	TGCGCCAGCAGCTCGGCGGGGTCTAGCACAGATACGCAGTATTTT
TRBV19	TRBD1	few	TRBJ1-1	CASSIQGGAFF	TGTGCCAGTAGTATACAGGGGGGAGCTTTCTTT
TRBV7-2	-	few	TRBJ2-4	CASSPDGKNIQYF	TGTGCCAGCAGCCCCGACGGGAAAAACATTCAGTACTTC
TRBV5-1	TRBD1	-	TRBJ2-1	CASSKGQEYNEQFF	TGCGCCAGCAGCAAGGGACAGGAATACAATGAGCAGTTCTTC
TRBV7-6	-	-	TRBJ1-1	CASSLGGAEAFF	TGTGCCAGCAGCCTGGGGGGTGCTGAAGCTTTCTTT
TRBV6-5	TRBD1	-	TRBJ1-2	CASSQDRAKYGYTF	TGTGCCAGCAGCCAGGACAGGGCTAAGTATGGCTACACCTTC
TRBV5-1	TRBD1	-	TRBJ2-7	CASSPTQGAGEQYF	TGCGCCAGCAGCCCCACCCAGGGGGCGGGGGAGCAGTACTTC
TRBV5-1	TRBD1	-	TRBJ1-6	CASSLETGDKQPLHF	TGCGCCAGCAGCTTGGAAACAGGGGATAAGCAGCCCCTCCACTTT
TRBV6-6	TRBD1	-	TRBJ1-1	CASSYSTGKGTEAFF	TGTGCCAGCAGTTACTCGACAGGGAAGGGGACTGAAGCTTTCTTT
TRBV6-5	TRBD1	-	TRBJ2-5	CASSSGQGLGWAQYF	TGTGCCAGCAGCTCCGGACAGGGATTGGGGTGGGCCCAGTACTTC
TRBV6-1	TRBD2	-	TRBJ2-5	CASSERAGGPETQYF	TGTGCCAGCAGTGAGAGAGCGGGGGGGCCGGAGACCCAGTACTTC
TRBV5-1	TRBD2	few	TRBJ2-5	CASSSGLAGPQETQYF	TGCGCCAGCAGCTCCGGACTAGCGGGGCCCCAAGAGACCCAGTACTTC
TRBV4-1	-	-	TRBJ1-1	CASSQETLTEAFF	TGCGCCAGCAGCCAAGAAACATTAACTGAAGCTTTCTTT
TRBV2	-	-	TRBJ1-1	CASRGLKAFF	TGTGCCAGCAGGGGCTTGAAAGCTTTCTTT
TRBV14	-	-	TRBJ1-4	CASSQDLVEKLFF	TGTGCCAGCAGCCAAGATCTAGTTGAAAAACTGTTTTTT
TRBV19	-	few	TRBJ2-6	CASSISGSPYSGANVLTF	TGTGCCAGTAGTATATCGGGATCTCCCTACTCTGGGGCCAACGTCCTGACTTTC
TRBV5-1	-	-	TRBJ2-7	CASSLGSLADYEQYF	TGCGCCAGCAGCTTAGGCAGTTTAGCGGACTACGAGCAGTACTTC
TRBV10-3	TRBD1	once	TRBJ2-7	CAINPGQGYEQYF	TGTGCCATCAATCCGGGACAGGGGTACGAGCAGTACTTC
TRBV5-1	TRBD1	-	TRBJ2-5	CASRQGDQETQYF	TGCGCCAGCAGGCAGGGGGACCAAGAGACCCAGTACTTC
TRBV6-5	-	-	TRBJ2-2	CVSRGANTGELFF	TGTGTCAGCCGAGGAGCGAACACCGGGGAGCTGTTTTTT
TRBV11-2	TRBD1	-	TRBJ2-7	CASRWTGAYEQYF	TGTGCCAGCAGATGGACAGGGGCCTACGAGCAGTACTTC
TRBV4-3	TRBD1	-	TRBJ1-4	CASSQVGQGVEKLFF	TGCGCCAGCAGCCAAGTGGGACAGGGGGTCGAAAAACTGTTTTTT
TRBV19	-	few	TRBJ1-4	CASSIIEGANEKLFF	TGTGCCAGTAGTATAATTGAGGGCGCTAATGAAAAACTGTTTTTT
TRBV7-2	-	-	TRBJ1-1	CASSYRAMNTEAFF	TGTGCCAGCAGTTACAGGGCAATGAACACTGAAGCTTTCTTT
TRBV30	-	-	TRBJ1-6	CAVTLTGYYNSPLHF	TGTGCCGTAACCCTAACAGGTTACTATAATTCACCCCTCCACTTT
TRBV5-6	-	-	TRBJ1-6	CASSQGGAGTYNSPLHF	TGTGCCAGCAGCCAAGGTGGGGCAGGAACCTATAATTCACCCCTCCACTTT
TRBV9	TRBD2	-	TRBJ2-7	CASSAGLAGVYEQYF	TGTGCCAGCAGCGCAGGACTAGCGGGAGTCTACGAGCAGTACTTC
TRBV7-3	TRBD2	once	TRBJ2-1	CASRGTSGGRSEQFF	TGTGCCAGCAGGGGGACTAGCGGCGGTCGGAGTGAGCAGTTCTTC
TRBV2	-	-	TRBJ2-5	CASSEAARTSNAQETQYF	TGTGCCAGCAGTGAAGCGGCTAGGACATCGAACGCCCAAGAGACCCAGTACTTC
TRBV30	-	-	TRBJ2-3	CAWSAADTQYF	TGTGCCTGGAGTGCGGCAGATACGCAGTATTTT
TRBV18	TRBD1	once	TRBJ1-1	CASSPPGQGGTEAFF	TGTGCCAGCTCACCACCGGGACAGGGGGGCACTGAAGCTTTCTTT